The source of this TCR beta chain is a study of T cells after posttransplantation cyclophosphamide. On this clone: No antigen is known for it.

CDR1 and CDR2 (germline): SGHRS, YFSETQ. The ends lost 5 bases at V and 8 bases at J; junction bases unmatched: 9. The CDR3 totals 14 residues. Libraries were prepared by immunoSEQ multiplex PCR; TCRdb keeps only in-frame clonotypes and omits some of them. The sample records about 22,000 clones, roughly nine tenths being singletons. General study results and limits: TRB overlap between skin or GI tissue T cells and blood was limited. Later post-transplant blood repertoires were often dominated by donor CD8+ memory clones.

Cyclophosphamide on days +3 and +4 followed busulfan-fludarabine conditioning and a marrow graft. The sequence was obtained from a female patient aged 30 to 40 who received an allogeneic stem cell transplant from an unrelated donor, was CMV-positive, and had no GVHD. The graft donor may have contributed some T cells. J is TRBJ1-4 and V is TRBV5-1, with 7 bases that match TRBD1. This material consisted of PBMCs, taken after allogeneic stem cell transplant with posttransplant cyclophosphamide. The CDR3 DNA sequence: TGCGCCAGCAGGGTCGACAGGGCGAGCGAAAAACTGTTTTTT. This encodes CASRVDRASEKLFF.